The sequence of this T cell receptor beta chain was determined in a study of shared clonotypes between healthy human individuals. Study results and caveats: Estimated clonotype richness was generally higher in naive than memory subsets.

On this clone: Its antigen is not known.

V dropped 1 base and J dropped 2; count of bases not matched to a gene: 3. This CDR3 contains 15 residues. CDR1 SGDLS and CDR2 YYNGEE come from the germline V gene. It was at deep level that the assay was run. Libraries were prepared by immunoSEQ multiplex PCR; TCRdb keeps only in-frame clonotypes and omits some of them. The sample contains roughly 1,500,000 clones, around 98% of which appear only once. The TCR comes from a man under 40 in good health. The sample comprised naive CD4+ T cells sorted from blood. Subset denoted: CD45RA+ positively selected. The genes are TRBV9 and TRBJ2-1; 7 bases map to TRBD2. The CDR3 DNA is TGTGCCAGCAGCGTACTAGCGGAAACCTACAATGAGCAGTTCTTC. This gives the protein CASSVLAETYNEQFF.